One and the same sample provided the 16 T cell receptor beta chains below, sequenced in a study of cytomegalovirus exposure and HLA in healthy donors. PCR involved 60 Vbeta and 13 Jbeta primers. Sequencing was performed with immunoSEQ multiplex PCR; in TCRdb, only in-frame clones are kept and a portion is missing. This table has 110,000 to 150,000 clones, 84% appearing once. Sequenced sample: PBMCs. The source of these receptors is a boy between 2 and 10 years old in good health and CMV-seronegative.

The CDR3 spells CASSHPRTGENNQPQHF. CDR3 nucleotides: TGTGCCAGCAGTCACCCTCGGACAGGCGAAAACAATCAGCCCCAGCATTTT. V is TRBV27 and J is TRBJ1-5; 7 bases are shared with TRBD1. The ends lost 5 bases at V and 3 bases at J; junction bases unmatched: 13. CDR1 MNHEY and CDR2 SMNVEV come from the germline V gene (reference sequence). The CDR3 covers 17 residues.

The chain couples TRBV5-4 to TRBJ1-2, with TRBD1 as a possible D gene (6 bases). V was clipped by 0 bases and J by 5 bases, with 17 bases between them. Germline CDR1 is SGHNT and CDR2 is YYREEE (reference sequence). The CDR3 sequence is 16 residues long. The CDR3 is CASSLDGGAPPYGYTF. CDR3 coding DNA: TGTGCCAGCAGCTTGGATGGGGGGGCGCCCCCGTATGGCTACACCTTC. The variable domain in full, with the rest retrieved from reference TRBV5-4 and TRBJ1-2, is ETGVTQSPTHLIKTRGQQVTLRCSSQSGHNTVSWYQQALGQGPQFIFQYYREEENGRGNFPPRFSGLQFPNYSSELNVNALELDDSALYLCASSLDGGAPPYGYTFGSGTRLTVV.

This clone was detected once. This sequence joins TRBV7-2 and TRBJ1-2; TRBD1 is a possible D gene (6 bases). The V and J ends lost 3 bases and 6 bases respectively, with 20 bases between them. The CDR3 consists of 16 residues. Germline values: CDR1 SGHTA, CDR2 FQGNSA. CDR3 DNA sequence: TGTGCCAGCAGCTTCCTGAGAACGGACAGCCAGAATGGCTACACCTTC. Translation gives CASSFLRTDSQNGYTF.

This chain links TRBV9 with TRBJ2-7; TRBD2 is a possible D gene (6 bases). There are 14 residues in the CDR3. Germline values: CDR1 SGDLS, CDR2 YYNGEE. V dropped 0 bases and J dropped 4 bases, with 11 bases sitting between them. CDR3 protein: CASSVASGEYEQYF. The DNA for the CDR3 is TGTGCCAGCAGCGTAGCGTCGGGGGAGTACGAGCAGTACTTC.

V usage is TRBV7-2 and J usage is TRBJ2-1; TRBD2 matches at 10 bases. Germline V gives CDR1 SGHTA, CDR2 FQGNSA. CDR3 length equals 18 residues. Germline trimming cut 0 bases from V and 2 bases from J; bases unmatched to any gene: 7. CDR3 nucleotides: TGTGCCAGCAGCTTAGCGGGATGGCTAGCGGGGGCCTACAATGAGCAGTTCTTC. Translating it yields CASSLAGWLAGAYNEQFF. Looking up the rest from reference TRBV7-2 and TRBJ2-1 gives the full variable domain: GAGVSQSPSNKVTEKGKDVELRCDPISGHTALYWYRQSLGQGLEFLIYFQGNSAPDKSGLPSDRFSAERTGGSVSTLTIQRTQQEDSAVYLCASSLAGWLAGAYNEQFFGPGTRLTVL.

The J gene is TRBJ2-7, the V gene TRBV2; 10 bases map to TRBD1. Germline lookup yields CDR1 SNHLY and CDR2 FYNNEI. Trimming removed 11 bases from V and 5 bases from J; junction bases left unmatched: 12. The CDR3 consists of 14 residues. The CDR3 here is CALAPLGQGNEQYF. The DNA for the CDR3 is TGTGCCTTGGCCCCACTGGGACAGGGGAACGAGCAGTACTTC.

The rearrangement links TRBV7-2 to TRBJ2-7; 9 nucleotides align to TRBD2. With 3 bases clipped from V and 0 bases from J, the junction kept 12 bases outside the gene matches. The CDR3 has 18 residues. Germline V lookup: CDR1 SGHTA, CDR2 FQGNSA. The CDR3 nucleotides read TGTGCCAGCAGCTTGGGCGTGTTCTGGACTAGCGCCTCCTACGAGCAGTACTTC. Protein product: CASSLGVFWTSASYEQYF.

The chain links TRBV9 to TRBJ2-3; 7 positions agree with TRBD2. This CDR3 contains 16 residues. The junction had 4 bases not matched to a gene; V was cut back by 0 bases and J by 0 bases. CDR1 SGDLS and CDR2 YYNGEE come from the germline V gene. CDR3 bases: TGTGCCAGCAGCGTAGGTCCTAGCGGCAGCACAGATACGCAGTATTTT. This translates into CASSVGPSGSTDTQYF.

The chain has TRBV4-3 and TRBJ2-5; 11 nucleotides align to TRBD2. Germline-derived CDR1 and CDR2 are LGHNA and YSLEER. This CDR3 region has 16 residues. The V segment lost 1 base and the J segment 6 bases; nucleotides outside the gene matches: 7. The CDR3: CASSQGLAGGGKTQYF. Here the CDR3 DNA reads TGCGCCAGCAGCCAAGGGCTAGCGGGAGGAGGAAAGACCCAGTACTTC.

This chain links TRBV7-3 with TRBJ1-2, with a possible D match to TRBD1 (6 bases). The CDR3 spans 16 residues. Trimming removed 1 base at V and 1 base at J, with 13 bases between. Germline V gene data show CDR1 as SGHTA and CDR2 as FQGTGA. The CDR3 loop is CASSLRPDRINYGYTF. The DNA of the CDR3 is TGTGCCAGCAGCTTAAGGCCGGACAGAATTAACTATGGCTACACCTTC.

Remarks on this clone: Other nucleotide sequences from this sample produce the same CDR3. The chain has TRBV18 and TRBJ2-7, with 9 bases fitting TRBD1. CDR3 size: 12 residues. Losses at the gene ends were 4 bases for V and 6 bases for J; bases not matched to a gene: 1. Germline assignment: CDR1 KGHSH and CDR2 LQKENI. The CDR3 DNA is TGTGCCAGCTCACTGGACAGGGGCGAGCAGTACTTC. Its translation: CASSLDRGEQYF.

The chain combines TRBV28 with TRBJ1-6; D not resolved. The germline CDR1 and CDR2 sequences are MDHEN and SYDVKM. V lost 9 bases and J 5 bases, leaving 14 bases between the germline ends. The CDR3 length is 14 residues. The CDR3: CASWRAWDNSPLHF. The CDR3 DNA follows: TGTGCCAGTTGGAGGGCGTGGGATAATTCACCCCTCCACTTT. The full variable domain, completed using reference TRBV28 and TRBJ1-6, is DVKVTQSSRYLVKRTGEKVFLECVQDMDHENMFWYRQDPGLGLRLIYFSYDVKMKEKGDIPEGYSVSREKKERFSLILESASTNQTSMYLCASWRAWDNSPLHFGNGTRLTVT.

The CDR3 DNA is TGCGCCAGCGGCCTCCAAGAGACCCAGTACTTC. It specifies CASGLQETQYF. The chain recombines TRBV10-2 with TRBJ2-5, with D unresolved. V lost 8 bases and J lost 1, with 5 bases in between. The CDR3 is made up of 11 amino acids. Germline values: CDR1 WSHSY, CDR2 SAAADI.

The CDR3 coding sequence is TGTGCCAGCGTAGGGAGGGAGGGGTCCCAAGAGACCCAGTACTTC. It specifies CASVGREGSQETQYF. The chain joins TRBV27 to TRBJ2-5; 7 bases agree with TRBD2. Trimming removed 8 bases from V and 1 base from J; junction bases left unmatched: 10. The CDR3 has 15 amino acids. Germline values: CDR1 MNHEY, CDR2 SMNVEV (reference sequence).

This clone occurred once. This chain joins TRBV30 and TRBJ1-1; a weak D match, TRBD1 (5 bases). The V gene lost 0 bases and the J gene lost 10 bases, with 30 bases spanning the gap. Germline CDR1 GTSNPN, CDR2 SVGIG (reference sequence). The CDR3 sequence is 18 residues long. CDR3 in amino acids: CAWSVPRPGRLSDRGAFF. The CDR3, as DNA: TGTGCCTGGAGTGTTCCGCGCCCTGGAAGATTATCTGACAGAGGAGCTTTCTTT.

The gene calls are TRBV4-1 and TRBJ2-6; 7 nucleotides match TRBD1. This CDR3 is built from 17 residues. The V gene end was trimmed by 0 bases and the J gene end by 4 bases; junction bases not matched to a gene: 6. Germline CDR1 is MGHRA and CDR2 is YSYEKL. CDR3 loop: CASSQDWTGPGANVLTF. The CDR3 DNA follows: TGCGCCAGCAGCCAAGATTGGACAGGTCCGGGGGCCAACGTCCTGACTTTC.